This is a list of T cell receptor beta chains from one sample in a study of Ad26.COV2.S vaccination and SARS-CoV-2 variants. Generated by immunoSEQ multiplex PCR, the TCRdb table keeps only in-frame clones and is missing some. The table includes around 340,000 clones, 80% to 90% detected once. The sample was peripheral blood, taken in a trial of Ad26.COV2.S vaccine versus placebo. The receptor set was obtained from a person aged 18-60 years who received the Ad26.COV2.S COVID-19 vaccine or a placebo. The CDR3 runs from the conserved cysteine through the conserved F or W. A D gene is named only where the DNA matches it firmly. The listing skips clone size in some rows; elsewhere it reads once, few, many or a size class.

d_call,v_call,clone_size,j_call,cdr3_aa,cdr3_nt
NA,TRBV5-4,NA,TRBJ2-2,CASSLAGNTGELFF,TGTGCCAGCAGCTTGGCCGGGAACACCGGGGAGCTGTTTTTT
NA,TRBV27,NA,TRBJ2-1,CASSSISGLAVDEQFF,TGTGCCAGCAGCTCGATCTCCGGCCTCGCAGTCGATGAGCAGTTCTTC
TRBD1,TRBV15,NA,TRBJ2-5,CATSTVRTGETQYF,TGTGCCACCAGCACAGTTAGGACAGGCGAGACCCAGTACTTC
NA,TRBV5-6,NA,TRBJ1-5,CASSLDGSQPQHF,TGTGCCAGCAGCTTGGACGGGTCTCAGCCCCAGCATTTT
NA,TRBV9,NA,TRBJ2-5,CASSVGVAQETQYF,TGTGCCAGCAGCGTGGGAGTCGCCCAAGAGACCCAGTACTTC
NA,TRBV9,NA,TRBJ1-4,CASSVGGGRNEKLFF,TGTGCCAGCAGCGTAGGAGGAGGGAGGAATGAAAAACTGTTTTTT
TRBD2,TRBV12-3/TRBV12-4,many,TRBJ2-1,CASSLEPGGQFF,TGTGCCAGCAGTTTGGAACCGGGGGGGCAGTTCTTC
NA,TRBV7-9,NA,TRBJ2-5,CASRGGLGETQYF,TGTGCCAGCAGAGGAGGGCTGGGAGAGACCCAGTACTTC
NA,TRBV5-6,NA,TRBJ1-1,CASSLVRDPNTEAFF,TGTGCCAGCAGCTTGGTCCGGGACCCGAACACTGAAGCTTTCTTT
NA,TRBV7-2,NA,TRBJ2-1,CASSKGLGVYEQFF,TGTGCCAGCAGTAAGGGTTTGGGGGTCTATGAGCAGTTCTTC